This T cell receptor beta chain came from a study of STAT5B mutations in CD4+ large granular lymphocyte leukemia. Sequencing was performed with immunoSEQ multiplex PCR; in TCRdb, only in-frame clones are kept and a portion is missing. The repertoire holds around 47,000 clones, with roughly 84% as singletons. The germline CDR1 and CDR2 sequences are SGHNT and YYREEE (reference sequence). Unmatched junction bases numbered 5, after V lost 5 bases and J lost 3 bases. This CDR3 has 15 amino acids. A word on this clone: What it recognizes is unknown.

Study-wide results and limits: Without putative leukemic clones, patient CD4-sorted repertoires remained more clonal than healthy CD4+ repertoires.

Buffy coats from healthy blood donors served as controls. The chain couples TRBV5-4 to TRBJ2-3; TRBD2 agrees at 11 bases. The sample taken for sequencing was CD4+ T cells from blood buffy coats. The TCR comes from a human donor in good health. This CDR3 is CASRSTSGRTDTQYF. The CDR3 region has the DNA TGTGCCAGCAGGTCCACTAGCGGGAGAACAGATACGCAGTATTTT.